This T cell receptor beta chain is drawn from a study of shared clonotypes between healthy human individuals. The table came from immunoSEQ multiplex PCR; TCRdb's copy has only in-frame clones and leaves some out. The sample contains under 2.5 million clones, about 90% of which appear only once. CDR1 is MNHNY, CDR2 SVGAGI, per germline (reference sequence). The V end was cut by 7 bases, the J end by 6 bases, with 18 bases between. This CDR3 region has 14 residues. Sequenced material: naive CD4+ T cells from PBMCs. Subset indicated: CD45RA+ positively selected. The sequence was obtained from a man aged 18 to 29 in good health. Some clones in this sample may be carry-over from other donors' samples. V and J are TRBV6-6 and TRBJ1-1; D gene ambiguous. The CDR3 DNA is TGTGCCAGCACCTCAACTGGAACCAAGGCTGAAGCTTTCTTT. Protein sequence: CASTSTGTKAEAFF.